The present entry profiles one TCR beta chain with its context. Its antigen is not known. The data were obtained in a study of T cell repertoires in cytomegalovirus infection. Each CDR3 protein is one row after TCRdb ran MiXCR on the reads. This sample has tens of thousands of distinct CDR3 sequences, with about 20% found just once. The TCR was taken from a human donor in good health (CMV status not recorded). Some clones in this sample may be carry-over from other donors' samples. The sequenced sample was CD8+ T cells from cultured PBMCs, obtained from culture after CMV antigen stimulation.

The CDR3 spells CASSYPRGGGRKDTQYF. The CDR3 coding sequence is TGTGCCAGCAGCTACCCTCGGGGAGGGGGACGCAAGGATACGCAGTATTTT. The chain couples TRBV7-6 to TRBJ2-3, with D possibly TRBD2 on 7 matching bases. The germline CDR1 and CDR2 sequences are SGHVS and FNYEAQ. Trimming removed 4 bases at V and 6 bases at J, with 23 bases between. The CDR3 runs 17 residues.